Below, one T cell receptor (beta chain) is given with its context. These data come from a study of control samples from healthy donors and cancer patients. TCRdb's table, derived via immunoSEQ multiplex PCR, lists solely in-frame clones and lacks some. The sample lists 35,000 to 55,000 clones, about 90% occurring once. This CDR3 region has 13 residues. Germline loops: CDR1 MNHEY, CDR2 SVGAGI. V was cut by 3 bases and J by 1 base, with 7 bases left in between. The sample consisted of PBMCs. The receptor's source is a woman in her sixties with lung cancer. The rearrangement links TRBV6-5 to TRBJ2-7, with D unclear. CDR3 loop: CASSYADSYEQYF. The CDR3 DNA reads TGTGCCAGCAGTTATGCGGATTCCTACGAGCAGTACTTC.